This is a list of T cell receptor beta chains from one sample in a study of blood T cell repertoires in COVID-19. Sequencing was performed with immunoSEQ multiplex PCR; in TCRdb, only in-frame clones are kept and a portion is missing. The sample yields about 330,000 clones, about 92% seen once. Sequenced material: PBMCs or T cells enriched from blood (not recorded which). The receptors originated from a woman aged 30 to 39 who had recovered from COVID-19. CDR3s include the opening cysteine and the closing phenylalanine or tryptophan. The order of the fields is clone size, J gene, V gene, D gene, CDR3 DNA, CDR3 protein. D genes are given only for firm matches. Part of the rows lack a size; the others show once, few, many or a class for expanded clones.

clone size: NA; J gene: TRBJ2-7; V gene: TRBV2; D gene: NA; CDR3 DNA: TGTGCCAGCAGTGGGGTGAGGGGGATTTCCTACGAGCAGTACTTC; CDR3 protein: CASSGVRGISYEQYF
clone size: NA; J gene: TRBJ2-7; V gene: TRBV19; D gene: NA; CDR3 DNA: TGTGCCAGTAGTACGAGGACTACCTTCTCCTACGAGCAGTACTTC; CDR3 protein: CASSTRTTFSYEQYF
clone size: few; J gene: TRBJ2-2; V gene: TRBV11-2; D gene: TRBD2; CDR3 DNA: TGTGCCAGCAGCTCAGGACTAGCGGCGAACACCGGGGAGCTGTTTTTT; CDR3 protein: CASSSGLAANTGELFF
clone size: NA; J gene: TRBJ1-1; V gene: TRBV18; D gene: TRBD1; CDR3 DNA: TGTGCCAGCTCACAGACAGGGGGCGGGACTGAAGCTTTCTTT; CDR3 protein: CASSQTGGGTEAFF
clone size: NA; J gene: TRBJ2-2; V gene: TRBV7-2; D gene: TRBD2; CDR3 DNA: TGTGCCAGCACTACTAGCGGGACGAACACCGGGGAGCTGTTTTTT; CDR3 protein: CASTTSGTNTGELFF
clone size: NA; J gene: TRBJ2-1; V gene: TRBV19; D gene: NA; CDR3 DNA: TGTGCCGCAGGCGGGACTTCGTCCTACAATGAGCAGTTCTTC; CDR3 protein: CAAGGTSSYNEQFF
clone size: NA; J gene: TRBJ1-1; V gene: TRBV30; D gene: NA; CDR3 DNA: TGTGCCTGGAGTGCTCGAACAACAGGCAAACCCGGAGACACTGAAGCTTTCTTT; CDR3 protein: CAWSARTTGKPGDTEAFF
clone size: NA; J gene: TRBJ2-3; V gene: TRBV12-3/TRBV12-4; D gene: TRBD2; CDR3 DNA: TGTGCCAGCAGTTTAGGTAGCGGGGGTTGGCAGTATTTT; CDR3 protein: CASSLGSGGWQYF
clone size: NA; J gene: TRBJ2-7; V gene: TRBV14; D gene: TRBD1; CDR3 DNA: TGTGCCAGCAGCCAAGGCCGACAGGGGACCTACGAGCAGTACTTC; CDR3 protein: CASSQGRQGTYEQYF
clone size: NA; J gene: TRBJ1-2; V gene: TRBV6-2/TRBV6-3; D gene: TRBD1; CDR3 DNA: TGTGCCAGCAGCCTCCGGGACAGGGACAATGGCTACACCTTC; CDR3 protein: CASSLRDRDNGYTF
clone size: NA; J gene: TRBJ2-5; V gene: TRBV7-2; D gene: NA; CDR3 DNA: TGTGCCAGCAGCTTAGCAGTAGTCAGGAAAGAGACCCAGTACTTC; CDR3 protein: CASSLAVVRKETQYF